The 17 T cell receptor beta chains in this list originate from one sample, sequenced in a study of blood T cell repertoires in COVID-19. Assay: immunoSEQ multiplex PCR; the TCRdb copy retains only in-frame clones and omits some. Altogether about 180,000 clones are present, around 83% being singletons, with the ten largest covering 6% to 8%. Sequences were obtained from peripheral blood. The receptors shown here come from a woman aged 70-85 years with COVID-19, enrolled during active disease.

The rearrangement joins TRBV6-5 to TRBJ1-2, with 12 bases fitting TRBD1. Germline CDR1 is MNHEY and CDR2 is SVGAGI. J lost 8 bases, V lost 7 bases, and 11 bases had no gene match. The CDR3 runs 15 residues. CDR3 loop: CASTRDRGQMRGYTF. DNA of the CDR3: TGTGCCAGCACCCGGGACAGGGGGCAAATGAGGGGCTACACCTTC.

The rearrangement links TRBV29-1 to TRBJ2-3, with D possibly being TRBD2 (6 bases). The V end lost 1 base, the J end lost 2 bases, and 13 bases lay between the germline ends. This CDR3 contains 15 residues. Germline-derived CDR1 and CDR2 are SQVTM and ANQGSEA. The CDR3 DNA reads as TGCAGCGTTGAAGTGCGTGGGAGGTACACAGATACGCAGTATTTT. Its protein product is CSVEVRGRYTDTQYF.

This chain links TRBV28 with TRBJ2-1, with 9 bases lining up with TRBD2. Losses at the gene ends were 6 bases for V and 9 bases for J; bases not matched to a gene: 18. In germline, CDR1 is MDHEN, CDR2 SYDVKM. This CDR3 region has 17 residues. CDR3 protein: CASSRDGAGGGRVEQFF. CDR3 DNA sequence: TGTGCCAGCAGCCGCGACGGAGCGGGAGGTGGAAGGGTTGAGCAGTTCTTC.

The V and J genes are TRBV7-2 and TRBJ1-2; 10 bases map to TRBD1. From germline, CDR1 is SGHTA and CDR2 FQGNSA. V trimming: 4 bases; J trimming: 6 bases; junction bases outside the gene matches: 14. This CDR3 is 17 amino acids long. CDR3 in amino acids: CASSSTPSGQGRHGYTF. The CDR3 DNA reads TGTGCCAGCAGCTCAACTCCTTCGGGACAGGGGCGCCATGGCTACACCTTC. Using reference TRBV7-2 and TRBJ1-2 for the parts outside the CDR3, the full variable domain is GAGVSQSPSNKVTEKGKDVELRCDPISGHTALYWYRQSLGQGLEFLIYFQGNSAPDKSGLPSDRFSAERTGGSVSTLTIQRTQQEDSAVYLCASSSTPSGQGRHGYTFGSGTRLTVV.

The chain uses TRBV15 and TRBJ2-3; the D is unclear. V was cut by 0 bases and J by 3 bases, with 13 bases left in between. The germline gives CDR1 LNHNV, CDR2 YYDKDF (reference sequence). This CDR3 is built from 16 residues. The CDR3 nucleotides read TGTGCCACCAGCAGAGATCGGGTTCGTGAGACAGATACGCAGTATTTT. Amino acid sequence: CATSRDRVRETDTQYF.

This clone was detected only a few times. The rearrangement uses TRBV2 and TRBJ2-1; 7 nucleotides line up with TRBD2. Germline V gene lookup returns CDR1 SNHLY and CDR2 FYNNEI. J was trimmed by 4 bases and V by 11 bases; bases with no gene match: 2. CDR3 length: 11 amino acids. This CDR3 reads CALSGYNEQFF. The DNA for the CDR3 is TGTGCCCTTAGCGGGTACAATGAGCAGTTCTTC.

CDR3 DNA: TGCGCCAGCAGCTTGGCCAGCGGGGCGCCCTACAATGAGCAGTTCTTC. It yields the protein CASSLASGAPYNEQFF. The chain is built from TRBV5-1 and TRBJ2-1; 7 bases line up with TRBD2. Trimming at V came to 0 bases and at J to 2 bases, leaving 5 bases not matched to a gene. The germline gives CDR1 SGHRS, CDR2 YFSETQ. The CDR3 spans 16 residues.

The rearrangement joins TRBV28 to TRBJ2-1; 10 bases are a match to TRBD2. Germline trimming cut 6 bases from V and 7 bases from J; bases unmatched to any gene: 12. The CDR3 is 16 amino acids. In germline, CDR1 is MDHEN, CDR2 SYDVKM. The CDR3 coding sequence is TGTGCCAGCAGCCCCATCCTACTAGCGGGATTTAATGAGCAGTTCTTC. Amino acid sequence: CASSPILLAGFNEQFF.

This chain joins TRBV15 and TRBJ1-5; D remains unclear. This CDR3 is built from 15 residues. The V gene lost 3 bases and the J gene lost 4 bases, with 13 bases spanning the gap. CDR1 is LNHNV, CDR2 YYDKDF, per germline (reference sequence). The CDR3 region is CATSSAGIINQPQHF. Written as DNA, the CDR3 is TGTGCCACCAGCAGTGCCGGGATCATTAATCAGCCCCAGCATTTT.

The chain employs TRBV29-1 and TRBJ2-1, with D perhaps matching TRBD2 (6 bases). The CDR3 has 14 amino acids. V was pared by 4 bases and J by 1 base, with 11 bases between. CDR1 is SQVTM, CDR2 ANQGSEA, per germline. The CDR3 region is CSVVRRESYNEQFF. The CDR3, as DNA: TGCAGCGTTGTTAGGCGGGAATCCTACAATGAGCAGTTCTTC.

A remark on this clone: This sample also contains other DNA sequences that code for the same CDR3. This chain links TRBV19 with TRBJ1-5; TRBD1 is a possible D gene (5 bases). Trimming left V 1 base short and J 2 bases short, with 12 bases between. This CDR3 is 16 amino acids long. CDR1 is LNHDA and CDR2 is SQIVND in the germline V gene (reference sequence). The CDR3 coding sequence is TGTGCCAGTAGTATAGGGGGCACCGGAGGCAATCAGCCCCAGCATTTT. Translating gives CASSIGGTGGNQPQHF.

This clone has more than one count but fewer than ten. V is TRBV2 and J is TRBJ1-1, with 7 bases matching TRBD1. This CDR3 is 14 amino acids long. In germline, CDR1 is SNHLY, CDR2 FYNNEI. Losses at the gene ends were 7 bases for V and 1 base for J; bases not matched to a gene: 6. CDR3 sequence: CASTQTGKNTEAFF. CDR3 bases: TGTGCCAGCACCCAGACAGGGAAGAACACTGAAGCTTTCTTT.

The chain employs TRBV21-1 and TRBJ2-1; TRBD2 is the table's D call, not checked against the DNA. TRBV21-1 represents a pseudogene. CDR3 length equals 15 residues. The CDR3 DNA reads as TGTGCCAGCAGCAAAAAGAGCGCATCCTACAATGAGCAGTTCTTC. Its protein product is CASSKKSASYNEQFF.

The chain links TRBV10-3 to TRBJ2-5; 7 bases match TRBD2. The CDR3 extends over 12 amino acids. Germline V CDR1 and CDR2: ENHRY, SYGVKD. Trimming took 10 bases from V and 0 from J; bases not matched to a gene: 2. The CDR3 protein is CATAGDQETQYF. In nucleotides, the CDR3 is TGTGCCACCGCGGGGGACCAAGAGACCCAGTACTTC.

This clone was counted only a few times. This sequence joins TRBV2 and TRBJ2-2; 7 bases are shared with TRBD2. V dropped 7 bases and J dropped 1; count of bases not matched to a gene: 3. This CDR3 has 14 amino acids. Looked up from germline, CDR1 is SNHLY and CDR2 is FYNNEI. In DNA, the CDR3 is TGTGCCAGCACGACTAGCCGGAACACCGGGGAGCTGTTTTTT. It codes for CASTTSRNTGELFF. The variable domain in full, completed from reference TRBV2 and TRBJ2-2, reads EPEVTQTPSHQVTQMGQEVILRCVPISNHLYFYWYRQILGQKVEFLVSFYNNEISEKSEIFDDQFSVERPDGSNFTLKIRSTKLEDSAMYFCASTTSRNTGELFFGEGSRLTVL.

This clone appeared once. The chain carries TRBV19 and TRBJ2-7; D might be TRBD2 (9 bases). V was cut by 3 bases and J by 4 bases, with 25 bases left in between. The V gene's germline CDR1 is LNHDA and CDR2 SQIVND (reference sequence). The CDR3 is 18 amino acids. The CDR3 spells CASSIRGRREGRKYEQYF. CDR3 coding DNA: TGTGCCAGTAGTATCAGGGGGCGGCGGGAGGGCCGAAAATACGAGCAGTACTTC. The whole variable domain, remainder taken from reference TRBV19 and TRBJ2-7, is DGGITQSPKYLFRKEGQNVTLSCEQNLNHDAMYWYRQDPGQGLRLIYYSQIVNDFQKGDIAEGYSVSREKKESFPLTVTSAQKNPTAFYLCASSIRGRREGRKYEQYFGPGTRLTVT.

The rearrangement joins TRBV28 to TRBJ1-1; 7 bases align to TRBD1. V dropped 5 bases and J dropped 5; count of bases not matched to a gene: 8. The CDR3 contains 14 residues. Germline values: CDR1 MDHEN, CDR2 SYDVKM. CDR3 bases: TGTGCCAGCAGTCTACAGACAGGGAGAACTGAAGCTTTCTTT. The encoded protein is CASSLQTGRTEAFF.